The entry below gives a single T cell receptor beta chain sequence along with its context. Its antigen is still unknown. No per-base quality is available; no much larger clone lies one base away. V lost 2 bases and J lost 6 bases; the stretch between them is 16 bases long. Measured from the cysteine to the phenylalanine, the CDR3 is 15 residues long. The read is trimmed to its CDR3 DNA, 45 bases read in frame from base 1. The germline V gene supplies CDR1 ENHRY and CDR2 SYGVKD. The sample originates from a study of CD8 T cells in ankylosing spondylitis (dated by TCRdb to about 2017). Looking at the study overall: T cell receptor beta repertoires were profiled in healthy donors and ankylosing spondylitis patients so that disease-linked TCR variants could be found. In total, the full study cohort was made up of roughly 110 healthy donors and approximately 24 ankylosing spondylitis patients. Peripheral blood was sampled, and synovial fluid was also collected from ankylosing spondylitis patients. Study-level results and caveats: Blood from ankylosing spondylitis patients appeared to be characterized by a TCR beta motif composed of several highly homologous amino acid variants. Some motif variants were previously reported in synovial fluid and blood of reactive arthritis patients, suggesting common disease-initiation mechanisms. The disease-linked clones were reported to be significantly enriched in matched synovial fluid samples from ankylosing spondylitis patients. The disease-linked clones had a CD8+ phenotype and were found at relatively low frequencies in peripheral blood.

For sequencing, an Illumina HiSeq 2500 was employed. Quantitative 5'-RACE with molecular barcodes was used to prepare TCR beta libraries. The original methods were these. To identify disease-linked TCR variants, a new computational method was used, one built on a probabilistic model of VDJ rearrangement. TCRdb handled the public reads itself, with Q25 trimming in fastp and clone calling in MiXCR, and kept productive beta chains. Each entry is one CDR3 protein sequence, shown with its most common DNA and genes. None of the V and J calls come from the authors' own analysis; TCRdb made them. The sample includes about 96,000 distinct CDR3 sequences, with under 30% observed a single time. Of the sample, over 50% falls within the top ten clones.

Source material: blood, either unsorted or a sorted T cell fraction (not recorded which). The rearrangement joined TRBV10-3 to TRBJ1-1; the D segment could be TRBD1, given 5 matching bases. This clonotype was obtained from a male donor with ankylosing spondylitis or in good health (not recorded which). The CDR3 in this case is CAISEGPGGSPEAFF. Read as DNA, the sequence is TGTGCCATCAGTGAGGGACCCGGGGGATCCCCTGAAGCTTTCTTT.